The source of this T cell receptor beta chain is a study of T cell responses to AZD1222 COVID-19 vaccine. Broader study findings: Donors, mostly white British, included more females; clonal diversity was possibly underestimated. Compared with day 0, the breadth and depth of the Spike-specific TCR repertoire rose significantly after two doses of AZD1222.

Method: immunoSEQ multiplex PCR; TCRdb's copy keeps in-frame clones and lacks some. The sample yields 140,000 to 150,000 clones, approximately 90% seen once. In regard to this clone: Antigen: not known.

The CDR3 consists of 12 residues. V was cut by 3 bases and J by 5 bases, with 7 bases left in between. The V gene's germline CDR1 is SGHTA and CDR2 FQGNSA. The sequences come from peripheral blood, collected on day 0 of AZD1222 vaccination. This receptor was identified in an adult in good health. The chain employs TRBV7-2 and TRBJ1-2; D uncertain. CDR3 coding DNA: TGTGCCAGCAGCTTCGCTAGGTATGGCTACACCTTC. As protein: CASSFARYGYTF.